This TCR beta chain was captured in a study of T-cell reconstitution after alpha-beta-depleted transplantation in children. Preparing the TCRbeta library involved the use of unique molecular identifiers. Each CDR3 protein gets one entry after TCRdb re-called the PCR reads with MiXCR. The sample has about 220,000 distinct CDR3 sequences, over 15% seen once. V dropped 5 bases and J dropped 10 bases, with 8 bases sitting between them. CDR1 is LGHDT and CDR2 is YNNKEL in the germline V gene (reference sequence). The CDR3 contains 10 residues. The specimen was PBMCs, mostly from graft donor cells, collected 360 days after TCRalphabeta/CD19-depleted stem cell transplant. V gene TRBV3-1 combines with J gene TRBJ1-1; D gene ambiguous. The TCR comes from a male patient between 2 and 15 years old who had a stem cell transplant for acute lymphoblastic leukemia, so the T cells may come from the graft donor. CDR3: CASSGPVAFF. DNA for the CDR3: TGTGCCAGCAGCGGACCGGTAGCTTTCTTT. Looking up the rest from reference TRBV3-1 and TRBJ1-1 gives the full variable domain: DTAVSQTPKYLVTQMGNDKSIKCEQNLGHDTMYWYKQDSKKFLKIMFSYNNKELIINETVPNRFSPKSPDKAHLNLHINSLELGDSAVYFCASSGPVAFFGQGTRLTVV.